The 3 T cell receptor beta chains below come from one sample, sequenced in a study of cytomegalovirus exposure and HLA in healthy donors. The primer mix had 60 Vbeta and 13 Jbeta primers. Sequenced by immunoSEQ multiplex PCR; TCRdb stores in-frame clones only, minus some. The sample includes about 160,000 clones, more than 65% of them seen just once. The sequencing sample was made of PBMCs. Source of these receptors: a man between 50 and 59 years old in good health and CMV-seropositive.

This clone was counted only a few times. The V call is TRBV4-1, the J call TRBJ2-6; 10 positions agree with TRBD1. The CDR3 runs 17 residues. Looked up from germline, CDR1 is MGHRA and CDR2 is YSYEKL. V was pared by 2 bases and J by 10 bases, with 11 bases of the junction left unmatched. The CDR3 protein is CASSQPGRDRGQNVLTF. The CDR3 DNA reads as TGCGCCAGCAGCCAACCGGGCCGTGACAGGGGGCAAAACGTCCTGACTTTC.

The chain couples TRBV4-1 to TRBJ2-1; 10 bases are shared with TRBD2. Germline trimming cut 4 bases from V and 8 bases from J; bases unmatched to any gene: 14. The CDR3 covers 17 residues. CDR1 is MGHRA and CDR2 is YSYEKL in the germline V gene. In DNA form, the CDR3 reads TGCGCCAGCAGCCCTTTACCCGTGACTAGCGGGTCCCATGAGCAGTTCTTC. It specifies CASSPLPVTSGSHEQFF.

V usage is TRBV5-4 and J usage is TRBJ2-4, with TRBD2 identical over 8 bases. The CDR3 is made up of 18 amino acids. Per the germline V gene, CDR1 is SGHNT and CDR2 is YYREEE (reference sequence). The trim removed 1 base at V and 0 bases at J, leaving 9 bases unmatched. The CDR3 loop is CASSLYSGRPLAKNIQYF. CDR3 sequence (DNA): TGTGCCAGCAGCTTGTACAGCGGGAGACCTCTAGCCAAAAACATTCAGTACTTC.